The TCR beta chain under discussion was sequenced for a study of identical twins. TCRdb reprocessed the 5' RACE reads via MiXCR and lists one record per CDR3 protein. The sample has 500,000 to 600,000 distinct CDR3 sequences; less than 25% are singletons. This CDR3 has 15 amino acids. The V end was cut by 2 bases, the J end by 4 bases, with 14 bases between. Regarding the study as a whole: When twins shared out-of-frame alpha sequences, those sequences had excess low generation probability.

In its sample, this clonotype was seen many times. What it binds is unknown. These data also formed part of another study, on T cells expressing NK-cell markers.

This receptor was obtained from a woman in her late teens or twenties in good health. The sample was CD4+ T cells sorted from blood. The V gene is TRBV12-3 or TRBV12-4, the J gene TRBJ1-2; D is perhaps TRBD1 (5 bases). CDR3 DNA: TGTGCCAGCAGTTTACATAGGGGCAGCTCCTATGGCTACACCTTC. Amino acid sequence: CASSLHRGSSYGYTF.